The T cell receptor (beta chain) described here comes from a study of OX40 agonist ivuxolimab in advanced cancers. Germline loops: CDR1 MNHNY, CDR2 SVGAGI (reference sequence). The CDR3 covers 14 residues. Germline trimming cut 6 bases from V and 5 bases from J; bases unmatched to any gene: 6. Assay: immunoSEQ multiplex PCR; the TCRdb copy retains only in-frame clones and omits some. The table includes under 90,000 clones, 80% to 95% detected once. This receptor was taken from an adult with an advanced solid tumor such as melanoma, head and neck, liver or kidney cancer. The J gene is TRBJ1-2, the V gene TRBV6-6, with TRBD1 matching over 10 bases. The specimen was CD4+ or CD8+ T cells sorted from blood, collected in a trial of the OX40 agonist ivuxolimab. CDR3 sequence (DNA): TGTGCCAGCAGCTCGGGACAGGGGTGGTATGGCTACACCTTC. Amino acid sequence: CASSSGQGWYGYTF.